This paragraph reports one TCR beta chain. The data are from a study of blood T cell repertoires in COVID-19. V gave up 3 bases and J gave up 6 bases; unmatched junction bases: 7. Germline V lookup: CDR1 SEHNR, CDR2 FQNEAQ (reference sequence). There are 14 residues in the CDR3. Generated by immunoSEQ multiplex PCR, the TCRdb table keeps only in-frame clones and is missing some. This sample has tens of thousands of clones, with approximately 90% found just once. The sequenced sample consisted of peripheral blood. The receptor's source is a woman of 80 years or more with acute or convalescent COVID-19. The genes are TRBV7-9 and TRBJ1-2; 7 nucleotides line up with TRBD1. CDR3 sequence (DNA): TGTGCCAGCAGCTTTGAAGGGGGCGCAGATGGCTACACCTTC. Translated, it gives CASSFEGGADGYTF.